This TCR beta chain was found in a study of blood T cell repertoires in COVID-19. The assay was immunoSEQ multiplex PCR, and TCRdb's table has in-frame clones only and misses some. The table has just over 75,000 clones, 75% to 90% seen once; the top ten hold about 5%. Germline CDR1 reads LNHDA; CDR2 reads SQIVND (reference sequence). V dropped 4 bases and J dropped 4; count of bases not matched to a gene: 5. This CDR3 region has 14 residues. This clonotype was obtained from a man aged 55 to 70 with active or convalescent COVID-19. The material sequenced was peripheral blood. This chain uses TRBV19 with TRBJ1-2; 8 nucleotides agree with TRBD1. DNA for the CDR3: TGTGCCAGTAGTAGCGGACAGGGTACCTATGGCTACACCTTC. Amino acid sequence: CASSSGQGTYGYTF. Complete variable domain (other parts from reference TRBV19 and TRBJ1-2): DGGITQSPKYLFRKEGQNVTLSCEQNLNHDAMYWYRQDPGQGLRLIYYSQIVNDFQKGDIAEGYSVSREKKESFPLTVTSAQKNPTAFYLCASSSGQGTYGYTFGSGTRLTVV.